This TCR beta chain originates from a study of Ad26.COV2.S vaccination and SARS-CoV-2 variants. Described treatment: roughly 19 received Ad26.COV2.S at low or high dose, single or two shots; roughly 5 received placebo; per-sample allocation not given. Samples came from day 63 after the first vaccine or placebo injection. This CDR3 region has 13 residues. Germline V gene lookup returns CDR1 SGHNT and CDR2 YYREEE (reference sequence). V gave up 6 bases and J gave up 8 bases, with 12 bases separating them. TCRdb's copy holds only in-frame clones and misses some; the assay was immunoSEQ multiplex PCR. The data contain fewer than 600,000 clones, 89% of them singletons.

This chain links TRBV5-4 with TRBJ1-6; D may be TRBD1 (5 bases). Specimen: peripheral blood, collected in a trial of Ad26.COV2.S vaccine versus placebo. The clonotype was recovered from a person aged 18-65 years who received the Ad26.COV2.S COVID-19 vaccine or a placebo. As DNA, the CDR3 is TGTGCCAGCAAGCGGGACTGGGATTCACCCCTCCACTTT. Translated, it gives CASKRDWDSPLHF. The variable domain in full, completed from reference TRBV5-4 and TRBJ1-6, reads ETGVTQSPTHLIKTRGQQVTLRCSSQSGHNTVSWYQQALGQGPQFIFQYYREEENGRGNFPPRFSGLQFPNYSSELNVNALELDDSALYLCASKRDWDSPLHFGNGTRLTVT.